The rows below give T cell receptor beta chains drawn from one sample of a study of cytomegalovirus exposure and HLA in healthy donors. Repertoires were generated with immunoSEQ multiplex PCR, while TCRdb's copy carries only in-frame clones and drops some. The table counts about 70,000 clones; 2.4% lies in the top ten. The sequenced material came from PBMCs. The receptor set was obtained from a female donor in good health and CMV-seropositive. CDR3s include the opening cysteine and the closing phenylalanine or tryptophan. D genes are given only for firm matches.

d_gene,v_gene,j_gene,CDR3aa,CDR3nt
.,TRBV18,TRBJ1-2,CASSSIGARGYTF,TGTGCCAGCTCATCGATAGGGGCTAGGGGCTACACCTTC
.,TRBV27,TRBJ1-6,CASSPSPGAYNSPLHF,TGTGCCAGCAGTCCATCCCCAGGGGCCTATAATTCACCCCTCCACTTT
TRBD1,TRBV19,TRBJ1-1,CASSVSQGGDTEAFF,TGTGCCAGTAGTGTAAGTCAGGGGGGAGACACTGAAGCTTTCTTT
.,TRBV19,TRBJ2-3,CASSPSPAEGTDTQYF,TGTGCCAGTAGTCCATCTCCGGCGGAGGGCACAGATACGCAGTATTTT
TRBD1,TRBV6-6,TRBJ1-5,CASSYLTGGASQPQHF,TGTGCCAGCAGTTACTTGACAGGGGGCGCCAGTCAGCCCCAGCATTTT
.,TRBV7-9,TRBJ1-6,CASRSGLSNSPLHF,TGTGCCAGCAGATCCGGACTGAGTAATTCACCCCTCCACTTT
.,TRBV30,TRBJ1-2,CAWSGIGQVTVYGYTF,TGTGCCTGGAGTGGTATTGGTCAGGTGACCGTCTATGGCTACACCTTC
.,TRBV4-3,TRBJ1-2,CASSQVNAPWSLNYGYTF,TGCGCCAGCAGCCAAGTTAACGCACCCTGGAGTCTTAACTATGGCTACACCTTC
TRBD1,TRBV2,TRBJ1-1,CASHVGQGIPEAFF,TGTGCCAGCCACGTAGGACAGGGTATCCCTGAAGCTTTCTTT
.,TRBV27,TRBJ1-1,CASSPWPGLSTEAFF,TGTGCCAGCAGCCCCTGGCCAGGGCTGAGCACTGAAGCTTTCTTT
.,TRBV19,TRBJ1-6,CASSIGGGNSPLHF,TGTGCCAGTAGTATTGGTGGCGGGAATTCACCCCTCCACTTT
TRBD2,TRBV19,TRBJ2-1,CASRLRGTSGVSSDNEQFF,TGTGCCAGTAGGCTACGGGGAACTAGCGGGGTTAGCTCCGACAATGAGCAGTTCTTC
TRBD2,TRBV4-3,TRBJ2-5,CASSQSLAEETQYF,TGCGCCAGCAGCCAGTCCCTAGCGGAAGAGACCCAGTACTTC
TRBD2,TRBV5-4,TRBJ2-7,CASSPRVASGRIYEQYF,TGTGCCAGCAGCCCCAGGGTAGCCAGCGGGAGGATCTACGAGCAGTACTTC
TRBD1,TRBV28,TRBJ1-2,CASTWTGWDYGYTF,TGTGCCAGCACCTGGACAGGTTGGGACTATGGCTACACCTTC
.,TRBV7-6,TRBJ2-7,CASSSPPSYEQYF,TGTGCCAGCAGCTCCCCCCCTTCCTACGAGCAGTACTTC
.,TRBV6-5,TRBJ1-4,CASTPQGGGEKLFF,TGTGCCAGCACCCCACAGGGAGGGGGTGAAAAACTGTTTTTT
.,TRBV11-3,TRBJ2-2,CASSYPQGKGTGELFF,TGTGCCAGCAGCTACCCCCAGGGGAAGGGCACCGGGGAGCTGTTTTTT
.,TRBV7-9,TRBJ1-1,CASSEPYLTEAFF,TGTGCCAGCAGCGAACCCTATCTCACTGAAGCTTTCTTT
TRBD1,TRBV11-2,TRBJ1-1,CASTGQGREAFF,TGTGCCAGCACTGGACAGGGGCGAGAAGCTTTCTTT
.,TRBV7-2,TRBJ2-2,CASSTGAGELFF,TGTGCCAGCAGTACCGGGGCCGGGGAGCTGTTTTTT
.,TRBV12-5,TRBJ2-1,CASGQGGEQFF,TGTGCTAGTGGACAGGGTGGTGAGCAGTTCTTC
.,TRBV11-2,TRBJ1-1,CASSLDVTEAFF,TGTGCCAGCAGCTTAGATGTAACTGAAGCTTTCTTT
TRBD2,TRBV6-1,TRBJ2-7,CASSETSGMAYEQYF,TGTGCCAGCAGTGAAACTAGCGGAATGGCCTACGAGCAGTACTTC
.,TRBV19,TRBJ1-1,CASRATEKNTEAFF,TGTGCCTCCCGGGCGACAGAGAAGAACACTGAAGCTTTCTTT
.,TRBV2,TRBJ1-1,CASSEAQAEAFF,TGTGCCAGCAGTGAGGCACAGGCTGAAGCTTTCTTT
TRBD1,TRBV28,TRBJ1-5,CASRYRGRFQPQHF,TGTGCCAGCAGATACAGGGGTAGATTTCAGCCCCAGCATTTT
.,TRBV19,TRBJ2-1,CASSMRAPSYNEQFF,TGTGCCAGTAGTATGAGGGCCCCATCCTACAATGAGCAGTTCTTC
.,TRBV2,TRBJ1-1,CASSARPGTEAFF,TGTGCCAGCAGTGCTCGGCCGGGCACTGAAGCTTTCTTT
TRBD2,TRBV5-6,TRBJ2-1,CASSLAQSGALNEQFF,TGTGCCAGCAGCTTGGCCCAAAGCGGGGCTCTCAATGAGCAGTTCTTC
.,TRBV5-1,TRBJ2-5,CASSLGADEETQYF,TGCGCCAGCAGCTTGGGGGCAGATGAAGAGACCCAGTACTTC
TRBD1,TRBV28,TRBJ1-5,CASRPGTARFFPMHF,TGTGCCAGCAGACCAGGGACAGCCCGCTTTTTTCCCATGCATTTT
.,TRBV7-2,TRBJ2-3,CASSPYADTQYF,TGTGCCAGCAGCCCGTATGCAGATACGCAGTATTTT
.,TRBV4-3,TRBJ1-2,CASSQGDRGYTF,TGCGCCAGCAGCCAGGGCGACAGGGGCTACACCTTC
.,TRBV19,TRBJ1-1,CASTNTWPPEAFF,TGTGCCAGCACAAACACCTGGCCCCCTGAAGCTTTCTTT
.,TRBV27,TRBJ2-7,CASSLSLQGSPYEQYF,TGTGCCAGCAGTTTATCCCTACAGGGTTCCCCCTACGAGCAGTACTTC
TRBD1,TRBV6-5,TRBJ1-2,CASSPGQGADYGYTF,TGTGCCAGCAGCCCCGGACAGGGGGCGGACTATGGCTACACCTTC
TRBD2,TRBV4-3,TRBJ2-2,CASSQGTSGGKGELFF,TGCGCCAGCAGCCAGGGGACTAGCGGGGGAAAGGGGGAGCTGTTTTTT
.,TRBV18,TRBJ1-1,CASSVGGRTEAFF,TGTGCCAGCTCAGTAGGGGGACGTACTGAAGCTTTCTTT
.,TRBV28,TRBJ1-4,CASSPPGEGDNEKLFF,TGTGCCAGCAGCCCTCCAGGGGAAGGGGATAATGAAAAACTGTTTTTT
.,TRBV9,TRBJ1-3,CASSADGSSGNTIYF,TGTGCCAGCAGCGCGGACGGGAGCTCTGGAAACACCATATATTTT
.,TRBV5-1,TRBJ2-7,CASSTDITYEQYF,TGCGCCAGCAGCACCGACATAACCTACGAGCAGTACTTC
.,TRBV7-2,TRBJ1-2,CASSSRQLYGYTF,TGTGCCAGCAGTTCAAGACAGCTGTATGGCTACACCTTC
.,TRBV7-9,TRBJ2-3,CASSFIDTQYF,TGTGCCAGCAGCTTTATAGATACGCAGTATTTT
.,TRBV30,TRBJ1-6,CAWSGDGWNSPLHF,TGTGCCTGGAGCGGAGACGGCTGGAATTCACCCCTCCACTTT
.,TRBV28,TRBJ2-7,CASSLMAEQYF,TGTGCCAGCAGTTTAATGGCCGAGCAGTACTTC
.,TRBV11-2,TRBJ2-7,CASSLEEFLRSKTYEQYF,TGTGCCAGCAGCTTAGAAGAGTTCCTTCGTAGCAAAACCTACGAGCAGTACTTC
TRBD1,TRBV30,TRBJ2-7,CAWNQGEGSYEQYF,TGTGCCTGGAACCAGGGGGAAGGATCCTACGAGCAGTACTTC
TRBD1,TRBV18,TRBJ1-1,CASSPRTGFTEAFF,TGTGCCAGCTCACCCAGGACAGGGTTCACAGAAGCTTTCTTT